What follows is one T cell receptor (beta chain) and its context. Its cognate antigen is unknown. This entry belongs to a study of monozygotic twins with inflammatory bowel disease. Whole-study findings and limits: Compared with healthy twins, IBD patients shared fewer clonotypes with others, especially with disease activity.

This CDR3 comprises 16 residues. Germline assignment: CDR1 SGHAT and CDR2 FQNNGV. cDNA was made in eight separate reactions per sample. Addition of UMIs with a 6-nucleotide sample barcode was achieved by template switching. Two nested PCRs, run for around 15 and 9 cycles, were applied to TCRalpha and TCRbeta cDNA. TCRdb re-called the 5' RACE reads and shows each CDR3 protein once, DNA omitted. This table holds about 380,000 distinct CDR3 sequences. The TCR originated in a human donor with ulcerative colitis or Crohn's disease, or a healthy co-twin of an affected twin (not recorded which). The chain has TRBV11-2 and TRBJ2-5; there is no DNA to check the TCRdb D call of TRBD1. Sequences were obtained from blood. The chain's CDR3 is CASTGPTGDRQETQYF.